Each of the 24 T cell receptor beta chains below was sequenced from the same sample in a study of blood T cell repertoires in COVID-19. Method: immunoSEQ multiplex PCR; TCRdb's copy keeps in-frame clones and lacks some. The sample records about 150,000 clones, around nine tenths being singletons. The sample was peripheral blood. The receptors originated from a human donor in a cohort sampled during active COVID-19.

This clone is a singleton in its sample. The genes are TRBV6-1 and TRBJ1-4, with D hard to call. CDR1 is MNHNS, CDR2 SASEGT, per germline. This CDR3 is 15 amino acids long. The V end was cut by 1 base, the J end by 5 bases, with 11 bases between. The CDR3, as DNA: TGTGCCAGCAGTGAAGGTCCACAGAAAAATGAAAAACTGTTTTTT. It yields the protein CASSEGPQKNEKLFF.

The chain employs TRBV19 and TRBJ1-4; D ambiguous. The ends were cut back, 2 bases at V and 5 bases at J, with 18 bases in the middle. The length of the CDR3 is 17 residues. Per germline, CDR1 LNHDA and CDR2 SQIVND (reference sequence). CDR3 region: CASSISAGSDRNEKLFF. The CDR3 nucleotides are TGTGCCAGTAGTATAAGTGCGGGGTCGGACCGAAATGAAAAACTGTTTTTT.

This chain links TRBV3-1 (or the pseudogene TRBV3-2) with TRBJ1-1; 8 bases align to TRBD1. Germline CDR1 is LGHDT and CDR2 is YNNKEL (reference sequence). V lost 1 base to trimming and J lost 11 bases; unmatched junction nucleotides: 9. CDR3 length: 14 amino acids. CDR3 protein: CASSQALTGVSAFF. Written as DNA, the CDR3 is TGTGCCAGCAGCCAAGCCCTGACAGGGGTGAGTGCTTTCTTT.

The chain employs TRBV6-5 and TRBJ2-7; TRBD2 might be the D (7 bases). V was pared by 6 bases and J by 0 bases, with 15 bases between. The CDR3 covers 15 residues. Germline-derived CDR1 and CDR2 are MNHEY and SVGAGI. CDR3 nucleotide sequence: TGTGCCAGCAGCTCCTCGGGGGGCGGCTCCTACGAGCAGTACTTC. It codes for CASSSSGGGSYEQYF.

V is TRBV29-1 and J is TRBJ1-2; 7 nucleotides agree with TRBD1. The CDR3 has 11 residues. Germline V gene lookup returns CDR1 SQVTM and CDR2 ANQGSEA. After removal of 3 bases from V and 7 bases from J, the junction contained 2 bases not matched to a gene. Written as DNA, the CDR3 is TGCAGCGTTGACAGGGGGGCTGGCTACACCTTC. Protein: CSVDRGAGYTF.

The rearrangement uses TRBV9 and TRBJ2-7; D remains ambiguous. Trimming stripped 4 bases from V and 6 bases from J, with 17 bases between. The CDR3 consists of 14 residues. Germline CDR1 is SGDLS and CDR2 is YYNGEE. CDR3 region: CASSSPPVAGEQYF. CDR3 bases: TGTGCCAGCAGCTCACCCCCCGTGGCAGGCGAGCAGTACTTC. Variable domain in full (rest from reference TRBV9 and TRBJ2-7): DSGVTQTPKHLITATGQRVTLRCSPRSGDLSVYWYQQSLDQGLQFLIQYYNGEERAKGNILERFSAQQFPDLHSELNLSSLELGDSALYFCASSSPPVAGEQYFGPGTRLTVT.

In its sample, this clone was seen once. V is TRBV6-5 and J is TRBJ1-1; D gene unclear. From germline, CDR1 is MNHEY and CDR2 SVGAGI. V was cut by 7 bases and J by 3 bases, with 12 bases left in between. This CDR3 comprises 13 residues. This chain's CDR3 is CASKRVRDTEAFF. In DNA, the CDR3 is TGTGCCAGCAAGCGGGTTCGGGACACTGAAGCTTTCTTT.

This rearrangement joins TRBV7-9 to TRBJ2-3; 8 bases match TRBD1. V was pared by 6 bases and J by 6 bases, with 2 bases of the junction left unmatched. Germline CDR1 is SEHNR and CDR2 is FQNEAQ (reference sequence). The CDR3 is made up of 12 amino acids. The CDR3 spells CASSGQGDTQYF. CDR3 nucleotide sequence: TGTGCCAGCAGTGGACAGGGCGATACGCAGTATTTT.

This chain joins TRBV28 and TRBJ1-2; 9 bases map to TRBD1. J was trimmed by 2 bases and V by 2 bases; bases with no gene match: 6. The CDR3 is 16 amino acids. Germline lookup yields CDR1 MDHEN and CDR2 SYDVKM. CDR3 nucleotide sequence: TGTGCCAGCAGTTTAGCCCCCACAGGGGGCAACTATGGCTACACCTTC. Translating it yields CASSLAPTGGNYGYTF.

The V gene is TRBV9, the J gene TRBJ2-3; tentatively, D is TRBD2 (6 bases). The CDR3 contains 14 residues. V was shortened by 4 bases and J by 6 bases, with 15 bases between the two germline ends. Germline V gene sequence: CDR1 SGDLS, CDR2 YYNGEE. The CDR3 DNA reads as TGTGCCAGCAGCAAGGAGGCGGGACGGGATACGCAGTATTTT. This encodes CASSKEAGRDTQYF.

The chain combines TRBV29-1 with TRBJ1-1; 9 nucleotides match TRBD1. V dropped 7 bases and J dropped 4; count of bases not matched to a gene: 1. The germline CDR1 and CDR2 sequences are SQVTM and ANQGSEA. The CDR3 consists of 11 residues. CDR3 residues: CSAQGATEAFF. The CDR3 nucleotides read TGCAGCGCACAGGGGGCCACTGAAGCTTTCTTT.

This clone was seen a handful of times. This chain connects TRBV6-5 to TRBJ2-3, with 8 bases matching TRBD2. The trim removed 6 bases at V and 1 base at J, leaving 6 bases unmatched. The CDR3 runs to 15 residues. Germline CDR1 MNHEY, CDR2 SVGAGI. CDR3 protein: CASSQGLGGTDTQYF. The CDR3 bases are TGTGCCAGCAGCCAGGGACTAGGAGGCACAGATACGCAGTATTTT.

The CDR3 region has the DNA TGTGCCAGCAGGAAAGCGGCGGGGGGCCCCTACAATGAGCAGTTCTTC. Residues: CASRKAAGGPYNEQFF. V gene TRBV2 combines with J gene TRBJ2-1, with 8 positions matching TRBD2. The CDR3 consists of 16 residues. J gave up 2 bases and V 6 bases, and 9 bases lay outside the gene matches. In germline, CDR1 is SNHLY, CDR2 FYNNEI.

This chain uses TRBV27 with TRBJ1-4; TRBD1 aligns across 10 bases. CDR3 size: 15 residues. In germline, CDR1 is MNHEY, CDR2 SMNVEV (reference sequence). The J segment lost 6 bases and the V segment lost 6 bases, leaving 7 bases of the junction unmatched. The CDR3 is CASRGQGTGHEKLFF. CDR3 nucleotide sequence: TGTGCCAGCAGGGGACAGGGGACGGGCCATGAAAAACTGTTTTTT.

J is TRBJ2-7 and V is TRBV18; the D is unclear. Trimming took 2 bases from V and 4 from J, leaving 6 bases between them. Looked up from germline, CDR1 is KGHSH and CDR2 is LQKENI. The CDR3 is made up of 12 amino acids. The CDR3 loop is CASSPSEYEQYF. The DNA for the CDR3 is TGTGCCAGCTCACCAAGCGAATACGAGCAGTACTTC.

This clone was observed at least ten times. V gene TRBV5-6 combines with J gene TRBJ2-1; D is unresolved. The V and J ends lost 1 base and 7 bases respectively, with 3 bases between them. The CDR3 consists of 11 residues. From germline, CDR1 is SGHDT and CDR2 YYEEEE. The CDR3 sequence is CASSLQNEQFF. The DNA of the CDR3 is TGTGCCAGCAGCTTGCAGAATGAGCAGTTCTTC.

The V and J genes are TRBV2 and TRBJ2-3; D possibly corresponds to TRBD2 (7 bases). Germline V CDR1 and CDR2: SNHLY, FYNNEI. The CDR3 runs 16 residues. V lost 2 bases and J lost 3, with 15 bases in between. DNA for the CDR3: TGTGCCAGCAGTGAACTCCCCGGGGGGCAAACAGATACGCAGTATTTT. Its protein product is CASSELPGGQTDTQYF.

This chain joins TRBV6-5 and TRBJ1-2; D is perhaps TRBD1 (5 bases). CDR1 and CDR2 (germline): MNHEY, SVGAGI. The V gene lost 8 bases and the J gene lost 0 bases, with 10 bases spanning the gap. The CDR3 runs 13 residues. CDR3 region: CASRGSANYGYTF. The CDR3 nucleotides read TGTGCCAGCCGGGGGTCGGCTAACTATGGCTACACCTTC.

This chain links TRBV28 with TRBJ2-7; 9 nucleotides align to TRBD2. The J segment lost 4 bases and the V segment lost 4 bases, leaving 11 bases of the junction unmatched. CDR1 is MDHEN and CDR2 is SYDVKM in the germline V gene. This CDR3 region has 16 residues. CDR3 DNA sequence: TGTGCCAGCAGTTCATGGGGGGGTAGCGGGAGTTACGAGCAGTACTTC. This gives the protein CASSSWGGSGSYEQYF.

A single count supports this clone. The V and J genes are TRBV5-1 and TRBJ2-1; a weak D match, TRBD2 (6 bases). The CDR3 consists of 16 residues. CDR1 and CDR2 (germline): SGHRS, YFSETQ. V lost 4 bases and J lost 0, with 14 bases in between. CDR3 DNA sequence: TGCGCCAGCAGCCTTACTAGCTCCAGCTCCTACAATGAGCAGTTCTTC. Its translation: CASSLTSSSSYNEQFF.

This rearrangement joins TRBV18 to TRBJ2-3; possibly TRBD2 for D (5 bases). CDR3 length equals 12 residues. Per the germline V gene, CDR1 is KGHSH and CDR2 is LQKENI. V was clipped by 4 bases and J by 6 bases, with 8 bases between them. The CDR3 region is CASSRLPDTQYF. In DNA form, the CDR3 reads TGTGCCAGCTCACGACTACCCGATACGCAGTATTTT.

The J gene is TRBJ2-1, the V gene TRBV21-1; no check of the table's D call, TRBD2, against the DNA was made. TRBV21-1 is assigned pseudogene status. The CDR3 extends over 16 amino acids. DNA for the CDR3: TGTGCCAGCAGCAAAGAGGGGACTAGTTCTGTCAATGAGCAGTTCTTC. Its protein is CASSKEGTSSVNEQFF.

The V gene is TRBV7-6, the J gene TRBJ2-7; tentatively, D is TRBD2 (6 bases). This CDR3 is built from 15 residues. The V end was cut by 5 bases, the J end by 0 bases, with 14 bases between. Germline CDR1 and CDR2: SGHVS and FNYEAQ. Here the CDR3 reads CASSVSGSLSYEQYF. The CDR3 DNA sequence: TGTGCCAGCAGCGTTAGCGGATCACTCTCCTACGAGCAGTACTTC. Full variable domain (outside the CDR3, taken from reference TRBV7-6 and TRBJ2-7): GAGVSQSPRYKVTKRGQDVALRCDPISGHVSLYWYRQALGQGPEFLTYFNYEAQQDKSGLPNDRFSAERPEGSISTLTIQRTEQRDSAMYRCASSVSGSLSYEQYFGPGTRLTVT.

V is TRBV5-8 and J is TRBJ2-7; a weak D match, TRBD2 (6 bases). The CDR3 has 15 residues. Trimming stripped 4 bases from V and 2 bases from J, with 16 bases between. Germline CDR1 is SGHTS and CDR2 is YDEGEE. CDR3 in amino acids: CASSRGGTATYEQYF. The CDR3, as DNA: TGTGCCAGCAGCCGAGGAGGGACTGCTACCTACGAGCAGTACTTC.